This T cell receptor (beta chain) was profiled in a study of cytomegalovirus exposure and HLA in healthy donors (dated by TCRdb to 2015 to 2018). Looking at the study overall: An earlier analysis of about 530 of the donors reported 276 Gb of sequence data and around 100 million unique TCR beta sequences obtained from around 180 million T cells. An early release that covered about 600 HLA-typed donors contained 300 to 350 gigabases of sequencing data and 85 million to 100 million unique TCR sequences. Among the roughly 370 genotyped donors, under 90% belonged to the genetic ancestry cluster associated with self-reported Caucasian donors. The study was designed to test whether signatures of past pathogen exposure could be identified by cataloging public T cell receptors. The study used immunosequencing to profile the T cell repertoires of several hundred subjects and linked those repertoires to cytomegalovirus serostatus. In addition to the first cohort of 650 to 750 subjects, a separate validation cohort of over 90 different subjects was used. To predict cytomegalovirus infection status, the study brought together high-throughput TCR immunosequencing, statistical association of individual TCRs with disease status, and machine learning. To study patterns of TCR occurrence, a later analysis re-analyzed previously published TCR beta repertoires from around 670 donors and added high-resolution HLA genotyping. In the later analysis, no new phenotypic data were used to find candidate immune exposures; instead, reliance was placed on TCR beta sequences and their occurrence across donors. To decide whether each TCR beta V gene segment behaved as functional or pseudogenic, an earlier analysis of 587 of the donors relied on high-throughput TCR beta sequencing. Donor age, sex, ethnicity and CMV serostatus were compiled together with the repertoire data. A later genetic analysis took genome-wide SNP genotypes for about 55% of the roughly 670 donors and used that subset as a discovery cohort. Every repertoire in the discovery cohort had been generated on one and the same sequencing platform. Class I and class II HLA loci were covered by the typing at four-digit resolution. Typing coverage differed by locus: A, B, C, DRB1 and DQB1 were typed in roughly 629-640 donors, DQA1 in 500 to 550, DPA1 in around 610, and DPB1 in just under 480. Because of strong linkage in the cohort, roughly five DR-DQ haplotypes were treated as single units for association and clustering. Among a few hundred genotyped donors of the cohort, an average of 235,054 unique TCR beta nucleotide sequences were sequenced per donor, about a sixth of them non-productive.

The cohort consisted of 600 to 700 healthy bone marrow donors. At the time of sampling, every cohort member was nominally healthy, though immune exposures that went unrecorded were likely present. The donor tested CMV seropositive, placing the donor among the roughly 300 seropositive members of the cohort. Every donor gave a peripheral blood sample, and the peripheral blood mononuclear cells from that sample were used for TCR beta sequencing. Genomic DNA extraction from the blood cell samples was performed with the Qiagen DNeasy Blood Extraction Kit. Paper-wide results and their limitations: The authors suggested that the approach could potentially be extended to other disease states and immunological phenotypes. Linkage disequilibrium might explain the correlated functional status among segregating V segments, but an unknown experimental factor could not be ruled out. An earlier analysis of 587 of the donors showed that most TCR beta V segments appeared in productive rearrangements either about 87% or about 30% of the time, which broadly matched IMGT annotations. In a later genetic analysis, a missense DCLRE1C variant was associated with V-gene and J-gene trimming of TCR beta chains, and the association was replicated in an independent cohort. In a later analysis, most CMV-associated TCR beta chains were found to appear HLA-restricted, with HLA associations seemingly driven largely by CMV exposure. Presence/absence analyses assumed roughly uniform sequencing depth across donors, an assumption that may not hold. In a later analysis, several top co-occurrence clusters were reported to appear linked to parvovirus B19, influenza, CMV and Epstein-Barr virus. Because HLA typing was missing for some donors at each locus, association tests included only the typed subset. Because counts were too low, under 20 rarely observed V segments, including chromosome 9 orphons, were left out of the earlier analysis of 587 of the donors. According to a later genetic analysis, donors in an Asian-associated ancestry cluster had fewer N-insertions in productive TCRs than the approximately 670-donor mean. Compared with equally common non-associated chains, HLA-associated TCR beta chains in a later analysis were more clonally expanded and had lower generation probabilities. Strong co-occurrence of HLA alleles, especially DR and DQ, made assigning TCR associations to individual alleles difficult. In a later analysis, the rate of TCR association differed among HLA loci, with DRB1 alleles having the most associated TCRs and HLA-C alleles having the fewest. A further reported finding was that TCR beta sequences accurately predicted the HLA-A and HLA-B alleles for most subjects in the first cohort. Specific HLA alleles were associated with 18,000 or so TCR beta sequences at a false discovery rate of 0.05 in a later analysis. A group of highly shared sequence variants was considered likely to be a technical artifact of the sequencing pipeline. A few of the identified cytomegalovirus-associated TCR beta chains were confirmed in vitro to be specific for cytomegalovirus antigens. The only immune exposure information available for the cohort was CMV serostatus. A total of 150 to 200 TCR beta chains were listed by the study as associated with cytomegalovirus. While some public TCRs were present in many individuals, most TCR sequences turned up only very rarely across donors. The classifier was reported to diagnose cytomegalovirus status with high specificity and sensitivity in both the original cohort and the validation cohort. Only TCR beta chains were sequenced in this cohort, and the absence of alpha or paired-chain data limited detectable features.

With respect to this clone: Its binding antigen is unknown. No base quality information exists; no much larger clone differs at one position.

The library came from the immunoSEQ multiplex PCR assay. For the multiplex PCR, a mixture combining 60 forward primers for TCR Vbeta segments and 13 reverse primers for TCR Jbeta segments was used. The CDR3 region of rearranged TCR beta genes was amplified from genomic DNA with a multiplex PCR assay. Amplified TCR beta libraries were sequenced as 87-base-pair reads on the Illumina HiSeq System. As for how the authors treated the data: In a later analysis, approximately 74 million unique TCR beta chains were counted across the 500 to 700 repertoires, and roughly 11 million of these chains were shared by at least two donors. To remove PCR and sequencing errors, raw reads were error-corrected and collapsed into unique sequences using a nearest-neighbor algorithm that merged closely related sequences. Alignment of CDR3 sequences to IMGT reference sequences was used to assign V, D and J gene segments. For a sequence to be retained, at least a six-nucleotide match to both a V gene segment and a J gene segment was required. Rearrangements were classified as productive when the CDR3 lacked stop codons and remained in frame with V and J, and all other rearrangements were classified as non-productive. CDR3 was defined by IMGT convention, running from the second conserved V-encoded cysteine to the conserved J-encoded phenylalanine. The earlier analysis of 587 of the donors excluded any sequence lacking an unambiguous match to a single V gene segment. In an earlier analysis of about 590 of the donors, a V segment was called functional when productive rearrangements were above 56.7%, and segregating when the standard deviation between donors exceeded 5%. A statistical classification framework was developed to diagnose cytomegalovirus status using the catalog of TCR beta chain sequences. In a later analysis, V and J genes were assigned by comparing TCR nucleotide sequences against IMGT/GENE-DB human TR gene sequences. In a later analysis, CDR3 sequences and most-parsimonious VDJ recombination scenarios were assigned using the TCRdist pipeline. A later analysis defined each TCR beta chain by its CDR3 amino acid sequence plus V-gene family, and excluded reads lacking a unique V-gene family. To address suspected cross-contamination and a sequencing artifact, a later analysis removed 592 highly shared, low-generation-probability nucleotide sequences. A later analysis calculated a clonal expansion index for each public chain from normalized within-repertoire ranks of inferred template counts. A later analysis computed generation probabilities with a VDJ recombination model fitted to out-of-frame rearrangements, and checked the results against IGoR. A later analysis scored TCR-TCR, TCR-HLA and TCR-CMV co-occurrence with hypergeometric tests, applying a repertoire-size bias correction to TCR pairs. A later analysis estimated false discovery rates by permuting HLA or CMV assignments 20 times. In a later analysis, co-occurring TCRs were grouped using DBSCAN, with TCRdist sequence similarity added in when clustering inside HLA-allele-positive subsets. Repertoires with fewer than 30,000 or more than 120,000 public chains were left out of co-occurrence clustering, as were a handful of repertoires with anomalous nucleotide sharing. TCRdb mirrors the immuneACCESS table, restricted to in-frame sequences. Some clones are absent from its copies; in checked studies, under half trace to an unresolved V gene, and the reason for the others is unknown. Clone size and the V and J calls come from that table; the DNA yielded D and trimming. The sample table holds approximately 120,000 clones, of which around 82% were seen once. 11% of the sample is held by the ten biggest clonotypes.

Sequencing was carried out using PBMCs. The origin of this receptor is a man aged 25-45 years in good health and CMV-seropositive.

The CDR3 in this case is CASSVGGRRGYTF. The DNA sequence is as follows: TGTGCCAGCAGTGTGGGGGGTCGGCGAGGCTACACCTTC. This receptor chain uses TRBV2 and TRBJ1-2; a tentative D match to TRBD1 spans 5 bases. At the junction V is shortened by 4 bases and J by 8 bases, with 14 bases in between. For CDR1 and CDR2, the germline V gene lists SNHLY and FYNNEI. The CDR3 holds 13 amino acids from the cysteine to the phenylalanine. Only the CDR3 part of the read is kept: 39 bases, read in frame from the first base. The full variable domain, with segments outside the CDR3 supplied by the reference TRBV2 and TRBJ1-2 proteins, appears as EPEVTQTPSHQVTQMGQEVILRCVPISNHLYFYWYRQILGQKVEFLVSFYNNEISEKSEIFDDQFSVERPDGSNFTLKIRSTKLEDSAMYFCASSVGGRRGYTFGSGTRLTVV.